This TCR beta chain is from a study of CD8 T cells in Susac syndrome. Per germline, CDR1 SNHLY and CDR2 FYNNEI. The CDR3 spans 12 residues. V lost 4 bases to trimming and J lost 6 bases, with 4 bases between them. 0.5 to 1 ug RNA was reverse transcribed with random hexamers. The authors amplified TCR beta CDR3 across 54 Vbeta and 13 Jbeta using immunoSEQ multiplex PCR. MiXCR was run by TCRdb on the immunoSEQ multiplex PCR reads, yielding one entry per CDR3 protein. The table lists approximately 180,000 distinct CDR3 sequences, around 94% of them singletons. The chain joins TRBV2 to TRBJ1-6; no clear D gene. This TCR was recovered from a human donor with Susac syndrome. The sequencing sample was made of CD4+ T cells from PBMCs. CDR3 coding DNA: TGTGCCAGCAGTGCGGGTAATTCACCCCTCCACTTT. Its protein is CASSAGNSPLHF.